This T cell receptor (beta chain) was retrieved from a study of blood T cell repertoires in COVID-19. Study details: Sites across the United States, Italy and Spain contributed samples from acute and convalescent COVID-19.

In the original workflow: Cell counts per sample came from amplifying reference gene primers. The protocol was immunoSEQ multiplex PCR, while the TCRdb copy is restricted to in-frame clones and leaves out a portion. V and J calls and clone size are given by that table; D and trimming were obtained from the DNA. Of 75,000 or so clones listed, approximately 90% were seen once; the top ten hold approximately 4.9%. This CDR3 is 17 amino acids long. Germline V gives CDR1 MGHRA, CDR2 YSYEKL. Unmatched junction bases numbered 12, after V lost 3 bases and J lost 4 bases. V usage is TRBV4-1 and J usage is TRBJ2-3; 8 positions match TRBD2. Sequenced input: peripheral blood. This TCR was recovered from a woman older than 75 with active or convalescent COVID-19. CDR3 bases: TGCGCCAGCAGCCAGGGAGACGGGACTAGTCCGGCAGATACGCAGTATTTT. Its translation is CASSQGDGTSPADTQYF.